Listed here are 3 T cell receptor beta chains from one sample, sequenced in a study of blood T cell repertoires in COVID-19. Here immunoSEQ multiplex PCR was the method, and the copy in TCRdb shows in-frame clones only, minus some. The table lists about 320,000 clones, approximately 90% of them singletons. Sequencing was carried out using PBMCs or T cells enriched from blood (not recorded which). Receptor source: a young woman who had recovered from COVID-19.

The V gene is TRBV18, the J gene TRBJ1-3, with TRBD1 matching over 7 bases. Germline lookup yields CDR1 KGHSH and CDR2 LQKENI. The CDR3 contains 16 residues. V was clipped by 5 bases and J by 7 bases; unmatched bases: 14. The CDR3: CASSSTPQGSWNTIYF. DNA for the CDR3: TGTGCCAGCTCATCTACCCCACAGGGGAGTTGGAACACCATATATTTT.

The chain carries TRBV19 and TRBJ2-1, with 10 bases lining up with TRBD1. Germline assignment: CDR1 LNHDA and CDR2 SQIVND (reference sequence). The CDR3 length is 15 residues. V dropped 2 bases and J dropped 8; count of bases not matched to a gene: 6. CDR3 nucleotides: TGTGCCAGTAGTATAAGGAGACAGGGGGCGGATGAGCAGTTCTTC. It yields the protein CASSIRRQGADEQFF.

This sequence joins TRBV10-3 and TRBJ1-2; 7 bases are a match to TRBD1. With 9 bases clipped from V and 0 bases from J, the junction kept 7 bases outside the gene matches. The CDR3 has 14 residues. Germline values: CDR1 ENHRY, CDR2 SYGVKD. The CDR3 bases are TGTGCCATGACAGGGACGGCAGCTAACTATGGCTACACCTTC. This gives the protein CAMTGTAANYGYTF.